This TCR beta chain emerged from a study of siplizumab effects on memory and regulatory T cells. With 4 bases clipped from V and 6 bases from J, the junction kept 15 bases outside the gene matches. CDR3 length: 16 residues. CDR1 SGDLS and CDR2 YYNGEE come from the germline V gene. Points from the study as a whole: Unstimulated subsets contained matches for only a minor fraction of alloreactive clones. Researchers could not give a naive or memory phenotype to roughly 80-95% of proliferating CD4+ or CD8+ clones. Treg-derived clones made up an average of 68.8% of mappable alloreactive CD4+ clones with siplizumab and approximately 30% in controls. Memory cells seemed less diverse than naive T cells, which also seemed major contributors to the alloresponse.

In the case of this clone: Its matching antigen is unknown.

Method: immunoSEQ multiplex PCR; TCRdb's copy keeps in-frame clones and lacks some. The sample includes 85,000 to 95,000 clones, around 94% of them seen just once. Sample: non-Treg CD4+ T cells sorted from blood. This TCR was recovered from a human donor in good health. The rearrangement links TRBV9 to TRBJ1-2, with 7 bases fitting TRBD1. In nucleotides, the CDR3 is TGTGCCAGCAGCACGACCGGGACAGCTAAACCTAATGGCTACACCTTC. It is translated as CASSTTGTAKPNGYTF.